This T cell receptor (beta chain) was sequenced during a study of technical replicates of blood from a handful of donors. Produced via immunoSEQ multiplex PCR; TCRdb's table is partial and in-frame only. The data contain almost 85,000 clones, approximately 97% of them singletons. The CDR3 covers 14 residues. With 6 bases clipped from V and 2 bases from J, the junction kept 6 bases outside the gene matches. Per germline, CDR1 SQVTM and CDR2 ANQGSEA. The chain joins TRBV29-1 to TRBJ2-3; 9 bases match TRBD1. The sequence came from a human donor in good health. Sequencing was carried out using T cells isolated from PBMCs. The CDR3 protein is CSVRGQGYTDTQYF. DNA of the CDR3: TGCAGCGTCAGAGGACAGGGGTACACAGATACGCAGTATTTT.